This is a list of T cell receptor beta chains from one sample in a study of tumor-infiltrating lymphocytes in oesophageal squamous cell carcinoma. Each CDR3 protein gets one entry after TCRdb re-called the PCR reads with MiXCR. The sample carries 9,500 to 13,000 distinct CDR3 sequences, around half recorded once. Sequencing was done on a sample of esophageal tumor tissue. The receptors here all came from a male donor with esophageal squamous cell carcinoma. Both conserved end residues are part of each CDR3. D genes are given only for firm matches. Part of the rows lack a size; the others show once, few, many or a class for expanded clones.

TRBD1 NA TRBJ2-7 TRBV7-2 CASSLDFGTATYEQYF TGTGCCAGCAGCTTAGACTTCGGGACAGCGACCTACGAGCAGTACTTC
TRBD2 medium-sized TRBJ2-1 TRBV24-1 CATSGTSGSHEQFF TGTGCCACCAGTGGGACTAGCGGGAGCCATGAGCAGTTCTTC
NA NA TRBJ2-1 TRBV11-3 CASSLGGYSYNEQFF TGTGCCAGCAGCCTTGGGGGTTACTCCTACAATGAGCAGTTCTTC
TRBD2 NA TRBJ2-1 TRBV6-1 CASSRLAGGSYNEQFF TGTGCCAGCAGTCGATTAGCGGGAGGATCCTACAATGAGCAGTTCTTC
TRBD2 NA TRBJ2-1 TRBV7-2 CASRFSSGRPNNEQFF TGTGCCAGCAGGTTCTCTAGCGGGAGGCCGAACAATGAGCAGTTCTTC
TRBD2 NA TRBJ2-1 TRBV11-2 CASSPLAGGSSYNEQFF TGTGCCAGCAGCCCGCTAGCGGGAGGCTCCTCCTACAATGAGCAGTTCTTC
TRBD2 NA TRBJ2-7 TRBV5-1 CASSFGGSGHYEQYF TGCGCCAGCAGCTTCGGCGGGAGCGGCCACTACGAGCAGTACTTC
TRBD2 NA TRBJ2-5 TRBV6-6 CASSYSRAGPQETQYF TGTGCCAGCAGTTACTCGAGAGCGGGGCCGCAAGAGACCCAGTACTTC
TRBD2 NA TRBJ2-5 TRBV7-9 CASSFSIGTSGQETQYF TGTGCCAGCAGCTTTTCCATCGGGACTAGCGGACAAGAGACCCAGTACTTC
TRBD2 NA TRBJ2-1 TRBV28 CASSSTPFSGTYNEQFF TGTGCCAGCAGTTCTACACCCTTTAGCGGGACCTACAATGAGCAGTTCTTC
TRBD2 many TRBJ2-1 TRBV4-1 CASSQEVVGEGYEQFF TGCGCCAGCAGCCAAGAGGTAGTCGGGGAGGGCTATGAGCAGTTCTTC
NA NA TRBJ2-5 TRBV7-3 CASSRNPQETQYF TGTGCCAGCAGCCGCAACCCCCAAGAGACCCAGTACTTC
NA NA TRBJ2-7 TRBV7-4 CASSPVSQSYEQYF TGTGCCAGCAGCCCAGTCTCGCAATCCTACGAGCAGTACTTC
TRBD2 NA TRBJ2-7 TRBV7-6 CASSPEERGDYEQYF TGTGCCAGCAGCCCGGAGGAGCGGGGGGACTACGAGCAGTACTTC
NA medium-sized TRBJ1-4 TRBV7-9 CASSSPTGLNEKLFF TGTGCCAGCAGTTCCCCGACAGGTCTCAATGAAAAACTGTTTTTT
TRBD1 few TRBJ2-7 TRBV7-8 CASSRWSTGGWDEQYF TGTGCCAGCAGCCGGTGGAGTACAGGGGGCTGGGACGAGCAGTACTTC
NA NA TRBJ2-5 TRBV27 CASRGQYF TGTGCCAGCAGGGGCCAGTACTTC
NA many TRBJ2-7 TRBV24-1 CATSESGHHYEQYF TGTGCCACCAGTGAATCGGGACACCACTACGAGCAGTACTTC
NA NA TRBJ2-5 TRBV7-6 CASSRDTQETQYF TGTGCTAGCAGCCGAGACACCCAAGAGACCCAGTACTTC
TRBD1 NA TRBJ1-2 TRBV6-1 CASSRPGQGNIAGYTF TGTGCCAGCAGTAGACCCGGACAGGGAAATATTGCTGGCTACACCTTC
NA NA TRBJ2-7 TRBV7-2 CASSSGGAGLEQYF TGTGCCAGCAGCTCTGGCGGGGCAGGGCTCGAGCAGTACTTC
NA NA TRBJ2-1 TRBV7-3 CASSSTHNEQFF TGTGCCAGCAGCTCAACTCACAATGAGCAGTTCTTC
TRBD1 NA TRBJ1-1 TRBV7-2 CASSFSGQGGTEAFF TGTGCCAGCAGCTTCTCGGGACAGGGAGGCACTGAAGCTTTCTTT
TRBD2 large TRBJ2-1 TRBV7-2 CASSLYPSGGNEQFF TGTGCCAGCAGCTTATACCCTAGCGGAGGCAATGAGCAGTTCTTC
NA few TRBJ1-3 TRBV6-6 CASSYGQTVSGNTIYF TGTGCCAGCAGTTACGGGCAGACAGTCTCTGGAAACACCATATATTTT
TRBD1 once TRBJ2-1 TRBV11-2 CASDSGTGGHNEQFF TGTGCCAGCGACTCCGGGACAGGGGGCCACAATGAGCAGTTCTTC
NA NA TRBJ2-2 TRBV7-3 CASSLGQPTGELFF TGTGCCAGCAGCTTAGGCCAGCCTACGGGGGAGCTGTTTTTT
NA NA TRBJ2-6 TRBV6-2/TRBV6-3 CASSYQGQGGSGANVLTF TGTGCCAGCAGTTACCAGGGGCAGGGAGGATCTGGGGCCAACGTCCTGACTTTC
NA NA TRBJ2-7 TRBV7-4 CASSLEDSPYEQYF TGTGCCAGCAGCTTAGAGGACAGTCCCTACGAGCAGTACTTC
TRBD1 NA TRBJ2-7 TRBV28 CASKHRDRVGEQYF TGTGCCAGCAAACACCGGGACAGGGTGGGGGAGCAGTACTTC
NA NA TRBJ2-5 TRBV7-4 CASSPAGGLNNEQYF TGTGCCAGCAGCCCAGCGGGCGGGTTAAACAATGAGCAGTACTTC
NA many TRBJ2-7 TRBV7-2 CASSPTRAYEQYF TGTGCCAGCAGCCCAACGAGGGCCTACGAGCAGTACTTC
TRBD1 NA TRBJ1-4 TRBV7-2 CASSLGRGLGGLFF TGTGCCAGCAGCTTGGGCAGGGGGCTCGGTGGACTGTTTTTT
TRBD1 NA TRBJ1-5 TRBV7-2 CASSLNPGQVGNQPQHF TGTGCCAGCAGCTTAAACCCTGGACAGGTCGGCAATCAGCCCCAGCATTTT
TRBD2 NA TRBJ2-5 TRBV7-2 CASSLAWRLAGQETQYF TGTGCCAGCAGCTTAGCGTGGAGACTAGCGGGTCAAGAGACCCAGTACTTC
TRBD2 once TRBJ2-1 TRBV7-9 CASSQTSGPMDEQFF TGTGCCAGCAGCCAGACTAGCGGGCCCATGGATGAGCAGTTCTTC
TRBD2 few TRBJ2-2 TRBV12-3/TRBV12-4 CASSSPLAGGHTGELFF TGTGCCAGCAGTTCCCCGCTAGCGGGAGGCCACACCGGGGAGCTGTTTTTT
TRBD2 NA TRBJ2-3 TRBV7-4 CASSLAREGVPSTDTQYF TGCGCCAGCAGCTTAGCTCGGGAGGGCGTACCTAGCACAGATACGCAGTATTTT
NA NA TRBJ1-2 TRBV5-1 CASSLIFNANYGYTF TGCGCCAGCAGCTTGATCTTCAACGCTAACTATGGCTACACCTTC
NA NA TRBJ2-3 TRBV24-1 CATSAWTNTDTQYF TGTGCCACCAGTGCCTGGACTAACACAGATACGCAGTATTTT
TRBD1 few TRBJ1-4 TRBV28 CASRGGTGDFQEKLFF TGTGCCAGCCGAGGAGGGACAGGGGATTTTCAAGAAAAACTGTTTTTT
TRBD2 few TRBJ2-4 TRBV15 CATSRDGVREQYF TGTGCCACCAGCAGAGATGGAGTGCGGGAGCAGTACTTC
NA few TRBJ1-5 TRBV12-3/TRBV12-4 CASSYRAGQPQHF TGTGCCAGCAGTTACAGGGCTGGACAGCCCCAGCATTTT
NA NA TRBJ1-1 TRBV6-2/TRBV6-3 CASNSNGGRNTEAFF TGTGCCAGCAACTCAAACGGGGGGCGAAACACTGAAGCTTTCTTT
NA few TRBJ1-3 TRBV19 CASSIRGTGNTIYF TGTGCCAGTAGTATTCGGGGGACTGGAAACACCATATATTTT
TRBD1 NA TRBJ2-1 TRBV25-1 CASSEFGTGGSYNEQFF TGTGCCAGCAGTGAATTTGGGACAGGGGGTTCCTACAATGAGCAGTTCTTC
NA many TRBJ2-3 TRBV5-4 CASNHRRGDTTDTQYF TGTGCCAGCAACCACAGAAGGGGAGATACCACAGATACGCAGTATTTT
NA NA TRBJ2-4 TRBV12-3/TRBV12-4 CASRYRDPNSPLHF TGTGCCAGCAGATACAGGGATCCAAATTCACCCCTCCACTTC
NA NA TRBJ2-6 TRBV7-2 CASSFALSGANVLTF TGTGCCAGCAGCTTTGCTCTCTCTGGGGCCAACGTCCTGACTTTC
NA medium-sized TRBJ2-1 TRBV6-1 CASSTPPRLSYNEQFF TGTGCCAGCAGCACCCCCCCTAGGCTCTCCTACAATGAGCAGTTCTTC
NA once TRBJ2-3 TRBV7-2 CASSLGSLVTQYF TGTGCCAGCAGCTTAGGGTCCCTAGTTACGCAGTATTTT
NA NA TRBJ1-2 TRBV7-4 CASSLVGSYGYTF TGTGCCAGCAGCTTAGTCGGCAGCTATGGCTACACCTTC
NA NA TRBJ2-3 TRBV5-4 CASSSRRRTSTDTQYF TGTGCCAGCAGCTCGCGCCGGCGTACTAGCACAGATACGCAGTATTTT
NA NA TRBJ2-5 TRBV7-4 CASSPKETQYF TGTGCCAGCAGCCCCAAAGAGACCCAGTACTTC
TRBD2 few TRBJ2-3 TRBV20-1 CSAQREWTQYF TGCAGTGCACAGCGGGAGTGGACGCAGTATTTT